This T cell receptor beta chain was obtained from a study of T cell responses to AZD1222 COVID-19 vaccine (dated by TCRdb to 2020 to 2023). Context from the whole study: A total of over 230 trial participants underwent TCR sequencing, of whom 207 received two doses of AZD1222 and about 25 received two doses of the MenACWY control vaccine. Trial participants were enrolled into age subgroups of 18-55, 56-69 and 70-plus years, which contained about 150, 28 and 57 TCR-sequenced participants, respectively. Findings and caveats that apply to the study as a whole: Epitopes outside the regions mutated in the B.1.351 and B.1.1.7 variants were reportedly recognized by nearly half of the unique spike-specific TCRs. After two AZD1222 doses, spike-specific TCR breadth and depth were significantly higher than at day 0 and than in MenACWY recipients. Conclusions about previously exposed vaccinees are limited because only six or seven AZD1222 recipients were SARS-CoV-2 seropositive at baseline. The whole spike protein was spanned by vaccine-associated CD4 TCRs, and dominant responses were seen in regions 160-218 and 743-854. In the small 56-69-year group, the increase in depth fell short of significance, most likely because of low power. Because no samples from the day 14 peak response were available, repertoires could be characterized only after the peak T cell response. Most participants were white British and females outnumbered males, and the authors suggested that clonal diversity may have been underestimated.

On this clone: What this receptor recognizes is not known. No much larger clone is present one base from it, and per-base qualities are unavailable.

Counted from cysteine to phenylalanine, this CDR3 has 15 amino acids. Here the CDR3 DNA is all that survives: 45 bases in frame from base 1. Per the germline V gene (reference sequence), LGHDT is the CDR1 and YNNKEL is the CDR2. V gives up 0 bases and J gives up 0 bases, and the segment between their germline ends measures 8 bases. The CDR3 regions of human TCRbeta chains were subjected to immunosequencing. For the original study's pipeline: Repertoire TCRs were matched against a reference library of SARS-CoV-2-specific TCRs generated with the MIRA antigen-specificity platform. Breadth meant the fraction of unique TCRs that were SARS-CoV-2-associated, whereas depth meant the fraction of total T cells that were SARS-CoV-2-associated. Using the MIRA data, every spike-specific TCR was mapped to the spike region that the TCR reacted to and assigned to either a CD4 or a CD8 class. Log10-transformed breadth and depth values were compared by one-way ANOVA with Sidak's multiple comparisons tests. TCRdb took this table from immuneACCESS and kept in-frame rearrangements with V and J called. Such tables lack part of the clones; where checked against another copy, unresolved V genes explain under half of the gap, and the rest is unexplained. V, J and clone size are taken as reported in that table, and D and trimming were inferred from the DNA itself. This sample has roughly 130,000 clones in its table, and about 89% of those were observed once. The ten largest clonotypes hold 6.5% to 8% of the sample.

The time point label corresponds to: about 28 days (+/-7) after the second vaccine dose. According to the study, the label for this sample's treatment or condition signals: meningococcal conjugate vaccine given as trial control. Samples from vaccinated people were obtained from the UK trials COV001 and COV002, which included a single-blind randomized controlled phase 2/3 trial of AZD1222 (ChAdOx1 nCoV-19) in healthy adults. Trial participant PBMC samples were collected at day 0 and day 28 after the second dose for TCRbeta chain sequencing. The receptor was derived from an adult who received the MenACWY meningococcal vaccine as a control. The rearrangement joined TRBV3-1 (or the pseudogene TRBV3-2) to TRBJ2-5; the D gene is not confidently resolved. The sequencing used peripheral blood, collected 28 days after the second dose of the MenACWY control vaccine. CDR3 sequence: CASSQDGLHQETQYF. The sequence in DNA is TGTGCCAGCAGCCAAGATGGCCTTCACCAAGAGACCCAGTACTTC.